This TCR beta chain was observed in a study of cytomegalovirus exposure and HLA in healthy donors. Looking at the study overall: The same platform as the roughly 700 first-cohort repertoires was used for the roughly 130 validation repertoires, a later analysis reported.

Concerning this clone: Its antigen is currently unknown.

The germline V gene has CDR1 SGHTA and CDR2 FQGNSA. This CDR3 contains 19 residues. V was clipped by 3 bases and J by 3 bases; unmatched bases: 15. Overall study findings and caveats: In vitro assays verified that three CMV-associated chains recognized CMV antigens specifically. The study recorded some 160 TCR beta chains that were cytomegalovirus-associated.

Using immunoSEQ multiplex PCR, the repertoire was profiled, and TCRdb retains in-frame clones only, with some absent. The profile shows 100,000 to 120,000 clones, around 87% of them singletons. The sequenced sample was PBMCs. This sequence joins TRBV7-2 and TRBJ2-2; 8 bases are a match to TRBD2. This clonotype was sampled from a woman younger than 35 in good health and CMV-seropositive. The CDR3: CASSLGFAGGLRDTGELFF. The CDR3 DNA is TGTGCCAGCAGCTTGGGCTTCGCGGGGGGCCTACGTGACACCGGGGAGCTGTTTTTT.